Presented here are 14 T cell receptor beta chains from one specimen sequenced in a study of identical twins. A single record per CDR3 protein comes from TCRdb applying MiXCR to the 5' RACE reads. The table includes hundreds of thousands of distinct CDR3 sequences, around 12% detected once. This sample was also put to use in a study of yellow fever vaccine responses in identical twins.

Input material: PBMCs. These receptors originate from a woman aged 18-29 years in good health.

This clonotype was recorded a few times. The CDR3, as DNA: TGTGCCAGCAGTAGAAGCGGGGAAACATTGTCGACAGATACGCAGTATTTT. This codes for CASSRSGETLSTDTQYF. The V call is TRBV12-3 or TRBV12-4, the J call TRBJ2-3; 7 nucleotides line up with TRBD2. CDR3 size: 17 residues. V lost 5 bases and J lost 3; bases outside the gene matches: 14.

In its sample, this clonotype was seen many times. This chain's CDR3 is CASGRASGSGGQYF. CDR3 in DNA: TGTGCGAGCGGTAGGGCTAGCGGGAGTGGTGGGCAGTACTTC. The J gene is TRBJ2-7, the V gene TRBV12-3 or TRBV12-4; 10 bases align to TRBD2. This CDR3 has 14 residues.

CDR3 nucleotide sequence: TGCAGCGTTACCAGACCCAACTATGGCTACACCTTC. Its translation is CSVTRPNYGYTF. The chain couples TRBV29-1 to TRBJ1-2; D not certain. CDR1 and CDR2 (germline): SQVTM, ANQGSEA. Trimming took off 5 bases at V and 2 bases at J, with 9 bases between the two ends. The CDR3 covers 12 residues.

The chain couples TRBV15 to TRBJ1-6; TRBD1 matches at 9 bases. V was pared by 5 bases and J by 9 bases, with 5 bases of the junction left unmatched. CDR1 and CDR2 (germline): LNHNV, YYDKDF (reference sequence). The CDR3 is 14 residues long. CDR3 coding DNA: TGTGCCACCAGCCGCACAGGGGGCTCTTCACCCCTCCACTTT. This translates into CATSRTGGSSPLHF.

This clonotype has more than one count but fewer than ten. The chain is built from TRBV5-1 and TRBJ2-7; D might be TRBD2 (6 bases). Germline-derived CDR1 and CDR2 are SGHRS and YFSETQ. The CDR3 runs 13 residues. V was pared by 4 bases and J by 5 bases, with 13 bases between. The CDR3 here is CASSRGGIDEQYF. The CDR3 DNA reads TGCGCCAGCAGCCGGGGAGGAATCGACGAGCAGTACTTC.

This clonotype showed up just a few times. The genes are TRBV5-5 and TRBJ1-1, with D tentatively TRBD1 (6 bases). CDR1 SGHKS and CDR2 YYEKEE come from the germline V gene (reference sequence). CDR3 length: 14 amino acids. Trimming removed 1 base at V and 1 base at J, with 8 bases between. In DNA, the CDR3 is TGTGCCAGCAGCTTGAAGGACAGGAACACTGAAGCTTTCTTT. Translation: CASSLKDRNTEAFF.

The CDR3 sequence: CASSAGGQGNQPQHF. The CDR3 DNA is TGTGCCAGCAGTGCGGGGGGACAGGGGAATCAGCCCCAGCATTTT. V usage is TRBV12-3 or TRBV12-4 and J usage is TRBJ1-5; TRBD1 agrees at 10 bases. The CDR3 covers 15 residues. With V trimmed by 5 bases and J by 4 bases, 5 bases remained unmatched.

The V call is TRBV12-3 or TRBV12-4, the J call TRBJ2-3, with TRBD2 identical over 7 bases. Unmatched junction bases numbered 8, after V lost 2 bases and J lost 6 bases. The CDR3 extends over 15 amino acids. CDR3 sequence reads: CASSLWAGEADTQYF. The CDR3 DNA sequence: TGTGCCAGCAGTTTATGGGCGGGAGAAGCGGATACGCAGTATTTT.

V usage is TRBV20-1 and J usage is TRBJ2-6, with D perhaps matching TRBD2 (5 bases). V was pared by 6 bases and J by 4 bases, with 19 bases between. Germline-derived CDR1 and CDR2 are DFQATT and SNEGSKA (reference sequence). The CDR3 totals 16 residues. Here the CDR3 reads CSAQDVGRVGANVLTF. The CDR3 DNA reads TGCAGTGCCCAGGACGTAGGGCGGGTCGGGGCCAACGTCCTGACTTTC.

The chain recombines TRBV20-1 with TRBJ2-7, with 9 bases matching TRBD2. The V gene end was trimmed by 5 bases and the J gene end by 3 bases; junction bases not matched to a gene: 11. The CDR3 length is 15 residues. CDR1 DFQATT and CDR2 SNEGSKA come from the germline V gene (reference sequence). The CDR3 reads CSAFPFSGSLYEQYF. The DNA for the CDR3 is TGCAGTGCTTTCCCCTTTAGCGGGAGTCTCTACGAGCAGTACTTC.

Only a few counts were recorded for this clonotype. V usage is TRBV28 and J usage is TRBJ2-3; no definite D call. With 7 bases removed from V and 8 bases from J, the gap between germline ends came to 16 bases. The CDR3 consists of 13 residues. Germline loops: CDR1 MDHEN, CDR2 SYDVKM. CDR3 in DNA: TGTGCCAGCACTCCGTCGCCGATCCTTACGCAGTATTTT. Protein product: CASTPSPILTQYF.

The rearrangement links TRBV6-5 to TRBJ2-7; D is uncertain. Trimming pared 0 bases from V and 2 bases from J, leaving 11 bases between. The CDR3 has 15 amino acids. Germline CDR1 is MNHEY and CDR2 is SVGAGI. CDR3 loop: CASSYSNDFPYEQYF. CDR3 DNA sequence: TGTGCCAGCAGTTACTCAAACGATTTCCCCTACGAGCAGTACTTC.

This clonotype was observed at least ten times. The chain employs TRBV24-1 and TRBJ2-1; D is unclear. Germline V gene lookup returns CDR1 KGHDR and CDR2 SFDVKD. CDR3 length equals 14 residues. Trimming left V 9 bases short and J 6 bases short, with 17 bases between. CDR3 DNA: TGTGCCACCCGAGACCCCCTTGGTACCAATGAGCAGTTCTTC. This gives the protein CATRDPLGTNEQFF.

CDR3 loop: CAQGGVSTDTQYF. As DNA, the CDR3 is TGTGCGCAGGGGGGGGTGAGCACAGATACGCAGTATTTT. The chain recombines TRBV12-3 or TRBV12-4 with TRBJ2-3; D is perhaps TRBD1 or TRBD2 (7 bases each). This CDR3 region has 13 residues.